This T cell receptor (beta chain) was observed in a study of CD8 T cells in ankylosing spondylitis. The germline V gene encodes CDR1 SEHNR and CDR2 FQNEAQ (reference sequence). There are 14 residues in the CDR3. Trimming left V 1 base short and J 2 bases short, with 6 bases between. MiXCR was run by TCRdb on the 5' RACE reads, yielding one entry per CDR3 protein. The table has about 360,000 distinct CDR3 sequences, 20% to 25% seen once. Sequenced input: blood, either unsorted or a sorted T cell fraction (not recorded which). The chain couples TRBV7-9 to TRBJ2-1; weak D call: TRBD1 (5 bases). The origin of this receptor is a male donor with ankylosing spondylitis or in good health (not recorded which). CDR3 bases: TGTGCCAGCAGCTTAGTGGACACCTACAATGAGCAGTTCTTC. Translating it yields CASSLVDTYNEQFF.